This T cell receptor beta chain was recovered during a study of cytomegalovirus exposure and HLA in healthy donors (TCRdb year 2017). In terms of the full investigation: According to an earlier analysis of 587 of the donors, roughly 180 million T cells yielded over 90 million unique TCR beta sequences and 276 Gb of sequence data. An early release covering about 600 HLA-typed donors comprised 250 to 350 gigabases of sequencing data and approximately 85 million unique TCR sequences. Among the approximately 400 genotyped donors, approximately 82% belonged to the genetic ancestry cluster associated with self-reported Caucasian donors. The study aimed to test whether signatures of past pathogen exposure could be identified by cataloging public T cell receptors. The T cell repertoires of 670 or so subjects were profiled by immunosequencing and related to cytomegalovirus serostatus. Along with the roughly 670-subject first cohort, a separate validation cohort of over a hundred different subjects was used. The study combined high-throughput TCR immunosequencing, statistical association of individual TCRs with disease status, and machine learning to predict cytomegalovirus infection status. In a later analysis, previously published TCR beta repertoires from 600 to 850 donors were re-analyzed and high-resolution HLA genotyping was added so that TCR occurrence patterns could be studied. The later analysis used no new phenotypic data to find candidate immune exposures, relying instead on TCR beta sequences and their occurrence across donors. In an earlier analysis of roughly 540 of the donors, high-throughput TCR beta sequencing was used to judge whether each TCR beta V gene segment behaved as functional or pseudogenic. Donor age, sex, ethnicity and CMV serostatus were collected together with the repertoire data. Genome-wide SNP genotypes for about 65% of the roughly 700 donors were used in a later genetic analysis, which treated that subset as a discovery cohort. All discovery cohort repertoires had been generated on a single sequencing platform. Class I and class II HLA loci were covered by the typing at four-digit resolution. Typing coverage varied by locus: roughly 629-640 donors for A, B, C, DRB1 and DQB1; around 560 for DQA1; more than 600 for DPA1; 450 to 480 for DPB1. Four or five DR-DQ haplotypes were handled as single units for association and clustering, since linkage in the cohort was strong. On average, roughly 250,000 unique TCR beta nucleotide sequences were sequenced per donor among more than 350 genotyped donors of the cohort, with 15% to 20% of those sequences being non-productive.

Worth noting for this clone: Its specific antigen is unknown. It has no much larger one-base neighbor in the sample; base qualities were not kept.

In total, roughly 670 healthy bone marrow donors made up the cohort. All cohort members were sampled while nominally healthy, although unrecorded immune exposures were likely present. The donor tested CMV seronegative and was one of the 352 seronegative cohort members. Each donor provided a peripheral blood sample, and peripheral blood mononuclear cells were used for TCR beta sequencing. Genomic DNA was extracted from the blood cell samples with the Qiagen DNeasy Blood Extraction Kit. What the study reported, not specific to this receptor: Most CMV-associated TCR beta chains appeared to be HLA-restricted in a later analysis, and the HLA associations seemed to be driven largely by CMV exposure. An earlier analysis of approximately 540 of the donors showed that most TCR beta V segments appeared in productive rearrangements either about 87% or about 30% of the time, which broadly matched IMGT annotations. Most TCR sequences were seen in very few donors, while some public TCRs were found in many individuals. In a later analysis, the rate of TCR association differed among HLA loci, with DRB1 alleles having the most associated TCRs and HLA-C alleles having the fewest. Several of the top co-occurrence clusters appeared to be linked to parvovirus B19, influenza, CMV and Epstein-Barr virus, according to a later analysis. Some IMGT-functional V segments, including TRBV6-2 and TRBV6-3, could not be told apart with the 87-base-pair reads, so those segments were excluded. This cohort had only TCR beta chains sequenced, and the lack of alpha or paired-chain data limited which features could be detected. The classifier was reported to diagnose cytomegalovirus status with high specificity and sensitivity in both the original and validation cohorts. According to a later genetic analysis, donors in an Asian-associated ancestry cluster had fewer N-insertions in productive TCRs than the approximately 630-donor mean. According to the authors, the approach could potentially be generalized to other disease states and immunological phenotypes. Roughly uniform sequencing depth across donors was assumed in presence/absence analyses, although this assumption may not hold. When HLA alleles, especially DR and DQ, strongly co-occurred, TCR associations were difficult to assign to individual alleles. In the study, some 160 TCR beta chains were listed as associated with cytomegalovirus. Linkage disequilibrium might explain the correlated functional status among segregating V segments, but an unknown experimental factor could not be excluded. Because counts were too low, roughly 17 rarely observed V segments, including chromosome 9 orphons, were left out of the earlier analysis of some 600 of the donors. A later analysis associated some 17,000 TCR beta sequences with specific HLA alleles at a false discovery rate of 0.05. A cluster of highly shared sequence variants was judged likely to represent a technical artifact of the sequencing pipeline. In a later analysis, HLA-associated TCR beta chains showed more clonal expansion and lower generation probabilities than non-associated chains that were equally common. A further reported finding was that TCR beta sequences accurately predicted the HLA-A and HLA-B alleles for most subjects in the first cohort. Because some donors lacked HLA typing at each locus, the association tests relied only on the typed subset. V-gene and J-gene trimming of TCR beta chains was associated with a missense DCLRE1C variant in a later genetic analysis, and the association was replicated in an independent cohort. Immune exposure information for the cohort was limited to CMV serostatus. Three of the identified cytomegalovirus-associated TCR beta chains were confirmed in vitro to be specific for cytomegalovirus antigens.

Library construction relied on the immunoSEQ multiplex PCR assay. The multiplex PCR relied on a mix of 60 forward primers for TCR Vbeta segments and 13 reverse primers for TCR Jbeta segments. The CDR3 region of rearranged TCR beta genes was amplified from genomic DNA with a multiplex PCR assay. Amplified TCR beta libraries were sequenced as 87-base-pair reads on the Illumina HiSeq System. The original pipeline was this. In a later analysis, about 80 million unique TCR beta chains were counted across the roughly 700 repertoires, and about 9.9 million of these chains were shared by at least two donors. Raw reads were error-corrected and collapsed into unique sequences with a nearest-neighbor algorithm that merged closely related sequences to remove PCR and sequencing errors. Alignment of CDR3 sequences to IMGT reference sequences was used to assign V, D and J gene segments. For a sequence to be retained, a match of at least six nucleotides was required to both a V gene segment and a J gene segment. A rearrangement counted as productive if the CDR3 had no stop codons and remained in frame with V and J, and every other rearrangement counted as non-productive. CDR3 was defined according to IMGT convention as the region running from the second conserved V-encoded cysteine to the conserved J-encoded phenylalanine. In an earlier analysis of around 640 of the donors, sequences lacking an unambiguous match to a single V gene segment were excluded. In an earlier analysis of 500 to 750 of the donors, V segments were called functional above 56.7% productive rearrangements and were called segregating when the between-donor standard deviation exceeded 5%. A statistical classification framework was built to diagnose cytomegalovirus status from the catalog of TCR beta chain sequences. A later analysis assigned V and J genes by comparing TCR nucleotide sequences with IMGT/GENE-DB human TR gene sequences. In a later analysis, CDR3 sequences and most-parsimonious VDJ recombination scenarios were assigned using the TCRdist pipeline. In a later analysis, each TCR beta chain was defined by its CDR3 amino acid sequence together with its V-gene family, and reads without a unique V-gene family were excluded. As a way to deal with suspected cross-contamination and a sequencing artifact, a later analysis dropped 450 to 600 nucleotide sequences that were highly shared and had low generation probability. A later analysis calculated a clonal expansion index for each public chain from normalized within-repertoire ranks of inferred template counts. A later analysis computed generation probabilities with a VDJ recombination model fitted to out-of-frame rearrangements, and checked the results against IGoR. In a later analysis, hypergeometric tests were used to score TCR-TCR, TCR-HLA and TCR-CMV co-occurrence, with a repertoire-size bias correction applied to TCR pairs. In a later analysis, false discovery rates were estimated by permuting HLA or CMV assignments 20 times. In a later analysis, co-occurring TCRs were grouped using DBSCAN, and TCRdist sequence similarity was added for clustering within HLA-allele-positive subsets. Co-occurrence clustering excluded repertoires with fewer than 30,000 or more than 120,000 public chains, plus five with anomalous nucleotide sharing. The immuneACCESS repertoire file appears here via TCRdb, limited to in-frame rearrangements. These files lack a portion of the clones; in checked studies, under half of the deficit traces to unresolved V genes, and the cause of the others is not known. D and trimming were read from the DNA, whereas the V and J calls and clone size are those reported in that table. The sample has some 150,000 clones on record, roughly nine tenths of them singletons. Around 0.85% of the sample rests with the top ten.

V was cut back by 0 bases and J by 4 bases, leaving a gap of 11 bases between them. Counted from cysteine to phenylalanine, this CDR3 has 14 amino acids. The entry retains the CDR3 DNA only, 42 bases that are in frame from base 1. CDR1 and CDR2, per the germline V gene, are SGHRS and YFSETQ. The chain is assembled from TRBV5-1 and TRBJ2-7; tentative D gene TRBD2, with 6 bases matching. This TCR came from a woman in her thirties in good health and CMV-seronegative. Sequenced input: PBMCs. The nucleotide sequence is TGCGCCAGCAGCTTGGCCGAGGGAGGATACGAGCAGTACTTC. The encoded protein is CASSLAEGGYEQYF.